Sequencing of this T cell receptor beta chain was carried out in a study of blood T cell repertoires in COVID-19. On the study more broadly: The United States, Italy and Spain supplied acute and convalescent COVID-19 samples. Sources were T cells, B-cell-depleted T cells, or PBMCs; the material itself was cDNA or gDNA.

CDR1 SGHDN and CDR2 FVKESK come from the germline V gene. This CDR3 region has 17 residues. J gave up 8 bases and V 4 bases, and 12 bases lay outside the gene matches. Methods used by the authors: Amplification of reference gene primers provided the estimated nucleated cell counts. Clones were sequenced by immunoSEQ multiplex PCR, and TCRdb holds only the in-frame ones, with some missing. V and J calls plus clone size are reproduced from that table; the DNA served to infer D and trimming. The data contain 150,000 to 200,000 clones, 70% to 85% of them singletons. This receptor was identified in a woman in her twenties or thirties with acute or convalescent COVID-19. Sequences were obtained from peripheral blood. V usage is TRBV14 and J usage is TRBJ2-1; 12 bases are shared with TRBD2. The CDR3 sequence: CASSREGRLAGVHEQFF. The CDR3 coding sequence is TGTGCCAGCAGCCGAGAAGGGCGACTAGCGGGAGTGCATGAGCAGTTCTTC.